The 29 T cell receptor beta chains below all came from one sample that was sequenced in a study of OX40 agonist ivuxolimab in advanced cancers. Receptor libraries were prepared by the immunoSEQ multiplex PCR assay. Sourced from immuneACCESS, this table was stored by TCRdb with only in-frame sequences that have V and J called. A share of the clones is absent; for the studies checked, an unresolved V gene accounts for under half, and the remainder has no known explanation. This sample has about 62,000 clones in its table, and roughly 85% of those were observed once. About 4% of the sample belongs to the ten largest clones. Material: CD4+ or CD8+ T cells sorted from blood, obtained in a trial of the OX40 agonist ivuxolimab. These receptors originate from an adult with an advanced solid tumor such as melanoma, head and neck, liver or kidney cancer.

The chain employs TRBV30 and TRBJ2-1, with TRBD2 as a possible D gene (5 bases). Germline-derived CDR1 and CDR2 are GTSNPN and SVGIG (reference sequence). V dropped 2 bases and J dropped 9 bases, with 14 bases sitting between them. The CDR3 runs to 13 residues. This CDR3 reads CAWSLGTRGEQFF. CDR3 coding DNA: TGTGCCTGGAGTCTTGGTACCCGGGGTGAGCAGTTCTTC.

The chain carries TRBV6-1 and TRBJ2-7; D is perhaps TRBD1 (5 bases). Trimming took off 6 bases at V and 5 bases at J, with 11 bases between the two ends. CDR3 length: 12 residues. Germline-derived CDR1 and CDR2 are MNHNS and SASEGT. CDR3 nucleotide sequence: TGTGCCAGCAGCTGGACACCCGACGAGCAGTACTTC. This encodes CASSWTPDEQYF.

The chain uses TRBV5-6 and TRBJ2-3; TRBD2 is a possible D gene (6 bases). The germline V and J ends were trimmed by 4 bases and 6 bases, with 9 bases remaining between them. The CDR3 extends over 12 amino acids. Germline-derived CDR1 and CDR2 are SGHDT and YYEEEE. The CDR3 nucleotides are TGTGCCAGCAGCCTTCTAGCGGATACGCAGTATTTT. It translates to CASSLLADTQYF.

This clone has more than one count but fewer than ten. The chain joins TRBV19 to TRBJ1-4, with TRBD1 as a possible D gene (5 bases). The CDR3 totals 12 residues. The V gene's germline CDR1 is LNHDA and CDR2 SQIVND (reference sequence). Trimming left V 8 bases short and J 7 bases short, with 11 bases between. The CDR3 sequence: CASEGEAEKLFF. In DNA, the CDR3 is TGTGCCAGTGAAGGGGAGGCTGAAAAACTGTTTTTT.

The chain couples TRBV6-5 to TRBJ2-2, with TRBD1 matching over 8 bases. The germline V gene has CDR1 MNHEY and CDR2 SVGAGI. V lost 6 bases and J lost 7; bases outside the gene matches: 4. The CDR3 spans 13 residues. The CDR3 is CASRSGGFGELFF. Here the CDR3 DNA reads TGTGCCAGCAGATCAGGGGGCTTCGGGGAGCTGTTTTTT.

The chain joins TRBV10-2 to TRBJ1-5, with D possibly matching TRBD1 (5 bases). The germline CDR1 and CDR2 sequences are WSHSY and SAAADI. The CDR3 spans 12 residues. Trimming stripped 6 bases from V and 5 bases from J, with 8 bases between. CDR3 bases: TGCGCCAGCAGCCTGGGGGATCAGCCCCAGCATTTT. Its translation is CASSLGDQPQHF.

J is TRBJ1-5 and V is TRBV19; D unresolved. Trimming removed 1 base from V and 0 bases from J, with 7 bases in between. Germline V lookup: CDR1 LNHDA, CDR2 SQIVND (reference sequence). The CDR3 sequence is 15 residues long. The CDR3 protein is CASSIGGVSNQPQHF. In DNA form, the CDR3 reads TGTGCCAGTAGTATAGGTGGGGTTAGCAATCAGCCCCAGCATTTT.

The chain carries TRBV2 and TRBJ1-3; D remains ambiguous. The length of the CDR3 is 15 residues. V lost 2 bases and J lost 1, with 9 bases in between. Per the germline V gene, CDR1 is SNHLY and CDR2 is FYNNEI. The CDR3 reads CASSEIKGSGNTIYF. The CDR3 coding sequence is TGTGCCAGCAGTGAAATAAAGGGATCTGGAAACACCATATATTTT.

This chain links TRBV9 with TRBJ2-5; D gene unclear. The germline V gene encodes CDR1 SGDLS and CDR2 YYNGEE. V was trimmed by 3 bases and J by 4 bases, leaving 13 bases between them. This CDR3 has 14 residues. CDR3 amino acids: CASSGSGRLETQYF. In nucleotides, the CDR3 is TGTGCCAGCAGCGGATCAGGTCGCTTAGAGACCCAGTACTTC.

The chain links TRBV19 to TRBJ2-5; maybe TRBD2 (5 bases). This CDR3 region has 16 residues. Trimming removed 0 bases from V and 2 bases from J, with 13 bases in between. The germline V gene encodes CDR1 LNHDA and CDR2 SQIVND (reference sequence). The CDR3 DNA sequence: TGTGCCAGTAGTATAGATCGCACGACTATACAAGAGACCCAGTACTTC. Its protein product is CASSIDRTTIQETQYF.

This chain uses TRBV11-2 with TRBJ2-7; 8 bases agree with TRBD1. V shed 5 bases, J shed 0 bases, and the junction held 6 bases outside the gene matches. Germline V gene sequence: CDR1 SGHAT, CDR2 FQNNGV. The length of the CDR3 is 15 residues. The chain's CDR3 is CASSARDRSSYEQYF. The CDR3 coding sequence is TGTGCCAGCAGCGCCAGGGACAGGAGCTCCTACGAGCAGTACTTC.

This clone was picked up one time. The chain joins TRBV6-5 to TRBJ2-5, with D possibly being TRBD2 (6 bases). The germline V gene has CDR1 MNHEY and CDR2 SVGAGI. V was clipped by 6 bases and J by 6 bases, with 14 bases between them. CDR3 length: 13 amino acids. This CDR3 is CASRPPGVQTQYF. Here the CDR3 DNA reads TGTGCCAGCAGGCCCCCGGGGGTCCAGACCCAGTACTTC.

J is TRBJ1-5 and V is TRBV2, with D uncertain. CDR3 length equals 13 residues. Trimming shortened V by 8 bases and J by 4 bases, and 12 bases separated the two germline ends. CDR1 and CDR2 (germline): SNHLY, FYNNEI. The CDR3 bases are TGTGCCAGCGGGAGAGAGGGAAATCAGCCCCAGCATTTT. Translating it yields CASGREGNQPQHF.

This clone was counted once. V usage is TRBV5-6 and J usage is TRBJ2-5; TRBD2 matches at 7 bases. CDR3 length equals 15 residues. The V and J ends lost 0 bases and 5 bases, in that order; junction bases with no gene match: 7. Germline CDR1 is SGHDT and CDR2 is YYEEEE. CDR3 in DNA: TGTGCCAGCAGCTTGGTTGGGGGGAGGGGCGAGACCCAGTACTTC. It codes for CASSLVGGRGETQYF.

The chain's CDR3 is CASSLEGRQSYEQYF. CDR3 coding DNA: TGCGCCAGCAGCTTGGAGGGGAGACAGTCCTACGAGCAGTACTTC. The chain employs TRBV5-1 and TRBJ2-7; D is possibly TRBD1 or TRBD2 (5 bases each). This CDR3 is built from 15 residues. V was trimmed by 0 bases and J by 1 base, leaving 11 bases between them. Germline V gene data show CDR1 as SGHRS and CDR2 as YFSETQ.

V usage is TRBV28 and J usage is TRBJ1-5; TRBD1 agrees at 9 bases. This CDR3 contains 17 residues. J gave up 2 bases and V 5 bases, and 10 bases lay outside the gene matches. Germline values: CDR1 MDHEN, CDR2 SYDVKM. The CDR3 DNA sequence: TGTGCCAGCAGTCTAATACAGGGGGCGCCTGGCAATCAGCCCCAGCATTTT. Translated: CASSLIQGAPGNQPQHF. Based on the CDR3 plus reference TRBV28 and TRBJ1-5, the full variable domain is DVKVTQSSRYLVKRTGEKVFLECVQDMDHENMFWYRQDPGLGLRLIYFSYDVKMKEKGDIPEGYSVSREKKERFSLILESASTNQTSMYLCASSLIQGAPGNQPQHFGDGTRLSIL.

A remark on this clone: The sample contains more than one DNA sequence encoding this CDR3. The chain combines TRBV9 with TRBJ2-3, with a possible D match to TRBD2 (7 bases). The CDR3 runs to 16 residues. Trimming removed 1 base at V and 2 bases at J, with 14 bases between. The germline CDR1 and CDR2 sequences are SGDLS and YYNGEE. The CDR3 is CASSVRTGGPTDTQYF. CDR3 DNA sequence: TGTGCCAGCAGCGTAAGGACGGGGGGCCCCACAGATACGCAGTATTTT.

The chain is built from TRBV19 and TRBJ1-6, with TRBD1 identical over 8 bases. The germline V gene has CDR1 LNHDA and CDR2 SQIVND (reference sequence). The CDR3 totals 14 residues. V shed 1 base, J shed 8 bases, and the junction held 1 base outside the gene matches. The CDR3 loop is CASSIAGGDSPLHF. Here the CDR3 DNA reads TGTGCCAGTAGTATAGCAGGGGGCGATTCACCCCTCCACTTT.

The gene calls are TRBV19 and TRBJ2-3; no clear D gene. V was cut by 6 bases and J by 2 bases, with 12 bases left in between. The germline V gene has CDR1 LNHDA and CDR2 SQIVND (reference sequence). This CDR3 contains 14 residues. The CDR3 DNA sequence: TGTGCCAGTAGCTCAGCGCGAGACACAGATACGCAGTATTTT. Encoded protein: CASSSARDTDTQYF.

This clone was detected only once. The chain is built from TRBV2 and TRBJ2-7; the D gene is possibly TRBD2 (5 bases). Germline CDR1 and CDR2: SNHLY and FYNNEI. This CDR3 is built from 12 residues. V dropped 6 bases and J dropped 2 bases, with 8 bases sitting between them. CDR3 DNA sequence: TGTGCCAGCAGCGGTAGCGCCTACGAGCAGTACTTC. Translated: CASSGSAYEQYF.

The chain carries TRBV27 and TRBJ1-6; D may be TRBD1 (5 bases). Trimming cost V 5 bases and J 10 bases, with 18 bases left between them. The germline V gene has CDR1 MNHEY and CDR2 SMNVEV (reference sequence). The CDR3 is 15 amino acids. CDR3 DNA sequence: TGTGCCAGCAGTCCCCTCCTCGGGCAGGGATCACCCCTCCACTTT. It is translated as CASSPLLGQGSPLHF.

V is TRBV7-2 and J is TRBJ2-3; a possible D gene is TRBD1 (7 bases). Germline V gene sequence: CDR1 SGHTA, CDR2 FQGNSA. Trimming cost V 2 bases and J 9 bases, with 9 bases left between them. The CDR3 runs to 12 residues. For the CDR3, the DNA is TGTGCCAGCAGCTTATCAGGGGGGACGCAGTATTTT. Its protein product is CASSLSGGTQYF.

This sequence joins TRBV11-2 and TRBJ1-6; the D is unclear. The V gene's germline CDR1 is SGHAT and CDR2 FQNNGV. The V end was cut by 3 bases, the J end by 11 bases, with 17 bases between. This CDR3 has 15 amino acids. For the CDR3, the DNA is TGTGCCAGCAGCTTCGGCGGTGTGGGAAGAACACCCCTCCACTTT. It codes for CASSFGGVGRTPLHF.

V gene TRBV5-5 combines with J gene TRBJ2-7, with 12 bases lining up with TRBD1. CDR1 is SGHKS and CDR2 is YYEKEE in the germline V gene (reference sequence). V lost 2 bases and J lost 3; bases outside the gene matches: 6. The CDR3 covers 16 residues. The CDR3 loop reads CASSFAGTGGGYEQYF. CDR3 nucleotide sequence: TGTGCCAGCAGCTTCGCCGGGACAGGGGGCGGCTACGAGCAGTACTTC.

The chain carries TRBV18 and TRBJ2-7, with D perhaps matching TRBD2 (6 bases). V shed 4 bases and J shed 3 bases, with 10 bases lying between them. The CDR3 contains 13 residues. Germline assignment: CDR1 KGHSH and CDR2 LQKENI. CDR3 residues: CASSQQGGYEQYF. The DNA of the CDR3 is TGTGCCAGCTCACAGCAGGGAGGCTACGAGCAGTACTTC.

This clone was seen only once. The rearrangement links TRBV13 to TRBJ2-1; the D call may be TRBD1 or TRBD2 (5 bases each). Trimming cost V 2 bases and J 8 bases, with 25 bases left between them. CDR1 is PRHDT, CDR2 FYEKMQ, per germline (reference sequence). The CDR3 loop spans 18 amino acids. This CDR3 is CASSLRLKRGEGYYEQFF. CDR3 nucleotides: TGTGCCAGCAGCTTACGACTAAAAAGGGGAGAAGGTTACTATGAGCAGTTCTTC. The variable domain in full, completed from reference TRBV13 and TRBJ2-1, reads AAGVIQSPRHLIKEKRETATLKCYPIPRHDTVYWYQQGPGQDPQFLISFYEKMQSDKGSIPDRFSAQQFSDYHSELNMSSLELGDSALYFCASSLRLKRGEGYYEQFFGPGTRLTVL.

The rearrangement links TRBV2 to TRBJ1-1; perhaps TRBD1 as D (5 bases). The CDR3 loop spans 16 amino acids. Germline CDR1 SNHLY, CDR2 FYNNEI. Deletions cut 0 bases from V and 4 bases from J, with 15 bases between. This CDR3 reads CASSEAGSGAGTEAFF. The DNA of the CDR3 is TGTGCCAGCAGTGAAGCAGGTAGCGGGGCCGGCACTGAAGCTTTCTTT. The variable domain in full, completed from reference TRBV2 and TRBJ1-1, reads EPEVTQTPSHQVTQMGQEVILRCVPISNHLYFYWYRQILGQKVEFLVSFYNNEISEKSEIFDDQFSVERPDGSNFTLKIRSTKLEDSAMYFCASSEAGSGAGTEAFFGQGTRLTVV.

This clone occurred a few times. The CDR3 spells CASSSRSLVNEQYF. Here the CDR3 DNA reads TGTGCCAGCAGCTCAAGAAGTCTAGTCAACGAGCAGTACTTC. The chain joins TRBV7-9 to TRBJ2-7, with D uncertain. Germline V gives CDR1 SEHNR, CDR2 FQNEAQ (reference sequence). The CDR3 totals 14 residues. V shed 4 bases and J shed 5 bases, with 15 bases lying between them.

The chain couples TRBV10-3 to TRBJ2-5, with D possibly TRBD1 on 6 matching bases. Germline V CDR1 and CDR2: ENHRY, SYGVKD. This CDR3 comprises 14 residues. Trimming left V 2 bases short and J 4 bases short, with 11 bases between. The CDR3 DNA sequence: TGTGCCATCAGTGAGGCTGTCAGGGGAGAGACCCAGTACTTC. Protein product: CAISEAVRGETQYF.